This is a list of T cell receptor beta chains from one sample in a study of blood T cell repertoires in COVID-19. Profiled with immunoSEQ multiplex PCR; TCRdb holds only in-frame clones, not every one. The table lists 220,000 or so clones, around 84% of them singletons. The source material was PBMCs or T cells enriched from blood (not recorded which). The receptors were gathered from a middle-aged woman who had recovered from COVID-19. Both conserved end residues are part of each CDR3.

TRBV19	TRBJ1-5	CASSDRGWDQPQHF
TRBV13	TRBJ1-5	CASSLRDLGNQPQHF
TRBV9	TRBJ2-1	CASSFGLARDNEQFF
TRBV4-2	TRBJ2-3	CASSQDKRSTDTQYF
TRBV11-3	TRBJ2-1	CASSPRRQQPYNEQFF
TRBV5-6	TRBJ2-2	CASSFMSQGATGELFF
TRBV18	TRBJ2-7	CASSQLQGTHEQYF
TRBV27	TRBJ2-2	CASRRHGPNTGELFF
TRBV10-3	TRBJ2-2	CAIKGTAEPGELFF
TRBV10-3	TRBJ1-6	CAISGKPGQGHNSPLHF
TRBV2	TRBJ2-5	CASSEANREGDF
TRBV5-1	TRBJ2-7	CASSLLGLEQYF
TRBV28	TRBJ1-2	CASSSPDRTFRGYTF
TRBV6-1	TRBJ1-2	CASSVPRGARGYGYTF
TRBV5-1	TRBJ1-2	CASSLVAGHWNYGYTF
TRBV27	TRBJ1-1	CASSLAVGRGYEAFF
TRBV12-5	TRBJ2-3	CASAPGTSGRVTDTQYF
TRBV3-1/TRBV3-2	TRBJ2-1	CASSPWRGMVYEQFF
TRBV5-4	TRBJ1-4	CASSRGLEEKLFF
TRBV27	TRBJ2-2	CASSRTSAYTGELFF
TRBV6-5	TRBJ2-7	CASSYDIGGSSYEQYF
TRBV27	TRBJ2-7	CASRRLAGVGAGEQYF
TRBV5-6	TRBJ2-1	CASSHNRLAGGSVYNEQFF
TRBV30	TRBJ2-5	CAWSHTSGAQETQYF
TRBV2	TRBJ2-7	CASSEGRATYEQYF
TRBV7-9	TRBJ1-1	CASSLSASSDEAFF
TRBV28	TRBJ1-3	CASATGTPNTIYF
TRBV7-9	TRBJ2-1	CASSLIFLGLGYNEQFF
TRBV6-5	TRBJ2-1	CASSYSSGRTFEQFF
TRBV10-3	TRBJ2-5	CAISEPQREGRREETQYF
TRBV5-1	TRBJ1-4	CASSSGTGSEKLFF
TRBV5-1	TRBJ2-3	CASSLLAGAADTQYF
TRBV25-1	TRBJ1-2	CASSRQSYGYTF
TRBV19	TRBJ2-2	CASMRVEVLTGELFF
TRBV11-2	TRBJ2-2	CASSSLAGGQRTGELFF
TRBV28	TRBJ2-3	CASSLSGGRSTDTQYF